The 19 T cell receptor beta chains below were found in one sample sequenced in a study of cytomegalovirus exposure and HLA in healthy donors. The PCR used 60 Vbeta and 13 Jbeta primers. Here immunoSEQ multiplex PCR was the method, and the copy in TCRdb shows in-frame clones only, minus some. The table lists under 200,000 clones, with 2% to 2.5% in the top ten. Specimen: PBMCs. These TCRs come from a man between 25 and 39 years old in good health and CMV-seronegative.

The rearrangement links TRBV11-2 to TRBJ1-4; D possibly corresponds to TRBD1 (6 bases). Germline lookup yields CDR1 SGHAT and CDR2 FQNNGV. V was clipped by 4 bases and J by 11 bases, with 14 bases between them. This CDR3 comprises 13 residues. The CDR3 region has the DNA TGTGCCAGCAGCTCTTCGGACAGCACGAAACTGTTTTTT. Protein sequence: CASSSSDSTKLFF.

CDR3 sequence reads: CASSIDGTSGANEQFF. The CDR3 DNA is TGTGCCAGTAGTATAGATGGGACTAGCGGGGCCAATGAGCAGTTCTTC. The V call is TRBV19, the J call TRBJ2-1, with 13 nucleotides matching TRBD2. CDR3 size: 16 residues. Trimming took 0 bases from V and 6 from J; bases not matched to a gene: 2. The V gene's germline CDR1 is LNHDA and CDR2 SQIVND (reference sequence). Full variable domain (rest looked up from reference TRBV19 and TRBJ2-1): DGGITQSPKYLFRKEGQNVTLSCEQNLNHDAMYWYRQDPGQGLRLIYYSQIVNDFQKGDIAEGYSVSREKKESFPLTVTSAQKNPTAFYLCASSIDGTSGANEQFFGPGTRLTVL.

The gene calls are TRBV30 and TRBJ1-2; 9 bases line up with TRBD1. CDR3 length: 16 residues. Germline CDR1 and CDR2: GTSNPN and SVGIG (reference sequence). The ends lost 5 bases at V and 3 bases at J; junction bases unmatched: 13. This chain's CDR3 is CAWGGGQGTLYYGYTF. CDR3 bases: TGTGCCTGGGGAGGTGGACAGGGGACCCTATACTATGGCTACACCTTC.

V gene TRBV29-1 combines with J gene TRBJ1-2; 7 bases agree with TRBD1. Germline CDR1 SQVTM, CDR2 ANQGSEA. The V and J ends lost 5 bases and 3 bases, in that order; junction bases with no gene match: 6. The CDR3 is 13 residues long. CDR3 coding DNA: TGCAGCGTTTCTACAGGGGTTTACTATGGCTACACCTTC. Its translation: CSVSTGVYYGYTF.

The CDR3 region has the DNA TGTGCCAGCAGCAAGACCGGGACTAGCGGCTACGAGCAGTACTTC. This translates into CASSKTGTSGYEQYF. The rearrangement uses TRBV11-2 and TRBJ2-7; TRBD2 aligns across 11 bases. CDR1 is SGHAT and CDR2 is FQNNGV in the germline V gene. The V and J ends lost 5 bases and 3 bases, in that order; junction bases with no gene match: 6. The CDR3 consists of 15 residues.

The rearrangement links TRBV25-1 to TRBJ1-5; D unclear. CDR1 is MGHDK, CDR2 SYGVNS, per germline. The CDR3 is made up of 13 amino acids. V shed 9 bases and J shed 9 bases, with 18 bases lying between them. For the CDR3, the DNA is TGTGCCAGTCCCCCCGGGAGGTCGCGGCCCCAGCATTTT. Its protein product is CASPPGRSRPQHF. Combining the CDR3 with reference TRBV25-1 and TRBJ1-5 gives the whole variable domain EADIYQTPRYLVIGTGKKITLECSQTMGHDKMYWYQQDPGMELHLIHYSYGVNSTEKGDLSSESTVSRIRTEHFPLTLESARPSHTSQYLCASPPGRSRPQHFGDGTRLSIL.

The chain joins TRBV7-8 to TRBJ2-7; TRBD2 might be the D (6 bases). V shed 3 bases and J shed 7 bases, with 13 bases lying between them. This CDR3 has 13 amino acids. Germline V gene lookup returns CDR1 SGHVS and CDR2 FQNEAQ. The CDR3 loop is CASSLGSRGEQYF. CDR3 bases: TGTGCCAGCAGCTTGGGTTCACGGGGGGAGCAGTACTTC.

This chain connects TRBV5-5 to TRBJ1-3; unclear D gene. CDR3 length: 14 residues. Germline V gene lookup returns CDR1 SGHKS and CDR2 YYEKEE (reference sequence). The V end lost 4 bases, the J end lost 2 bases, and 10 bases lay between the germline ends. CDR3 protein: CASSDGGAGNTIYF. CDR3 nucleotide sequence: TGTGCCAGCAGCGACGGCGGCGCTGGAAACACCATATATTTT. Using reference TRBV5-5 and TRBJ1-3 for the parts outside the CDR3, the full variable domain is DAGVTQSPTHLIKTRGQQVTLRCSPISGHKSVSWYQQVLGQGPQFIFQYYEKEERGRGNFPDRFSARQFPNYSSELNVNALLLGDSALYLCASSDGGAGNTIYFGEGSWLTVV.

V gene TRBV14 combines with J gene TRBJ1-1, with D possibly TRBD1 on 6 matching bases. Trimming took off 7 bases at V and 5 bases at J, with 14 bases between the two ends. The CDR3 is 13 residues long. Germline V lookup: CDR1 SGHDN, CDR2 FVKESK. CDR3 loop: CASTSRGGTEAFF. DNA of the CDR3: TGTGCCAGCACAAGTAGGGGGGGAACTGAAGCTTTCTTT.

CDR3 in amino acids: CASREGQLEAFF. The CDR3 DNA reads TGTGCCAGCAGGGAGGGACAGCTCGAAGCTTTCTTT. This rearrangement joins TRBV6-1 to TRBJ1-1, with 7 bases identical to TRBD1. CDR1 is MNHNS and CDR2 is SASEGT in the germline V gene. This CDR3 region has 12 residues. Trimming at V came to 6 bases and at J to 8 bases, leaving 6 bases not matched to a gene.

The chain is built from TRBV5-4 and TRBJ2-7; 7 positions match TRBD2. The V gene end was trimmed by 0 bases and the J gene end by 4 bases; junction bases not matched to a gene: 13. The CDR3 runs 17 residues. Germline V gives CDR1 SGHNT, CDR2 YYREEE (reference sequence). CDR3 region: CASSLGLAAGGQYEQYF. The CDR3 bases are TGTGCCAGCAGCTTGGGGCTAGCGGCAGGAGGGCAATACGAGCAGTACTTC.

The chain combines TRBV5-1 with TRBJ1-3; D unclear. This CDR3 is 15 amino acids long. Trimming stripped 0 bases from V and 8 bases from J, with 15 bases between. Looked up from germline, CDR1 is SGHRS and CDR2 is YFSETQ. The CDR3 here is CASSLDSPGIDTIYF. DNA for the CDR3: TGCGCCAGCAGCTTGGACAGTCCTGGAATAGACACCATATATTTT. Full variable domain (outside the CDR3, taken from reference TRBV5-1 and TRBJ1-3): KAGVTQTPRYLIKTRGQQVTLSCSPISGHRSVSWYQQTPGQGLQFLFEYFSETQRNKGNFPGRFSGRQFSNSRSEMNVSTLELGDSALYLCASSLDSPGIDTIYFGEGSWLTVV.

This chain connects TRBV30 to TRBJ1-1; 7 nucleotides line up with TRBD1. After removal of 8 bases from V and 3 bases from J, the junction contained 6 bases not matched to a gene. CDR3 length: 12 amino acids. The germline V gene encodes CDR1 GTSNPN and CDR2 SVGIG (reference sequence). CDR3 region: CALQGKYTEAFF. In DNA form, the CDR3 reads TGTGCCCTACAGGGGAAATACACTGAAGCTTTCTTT.

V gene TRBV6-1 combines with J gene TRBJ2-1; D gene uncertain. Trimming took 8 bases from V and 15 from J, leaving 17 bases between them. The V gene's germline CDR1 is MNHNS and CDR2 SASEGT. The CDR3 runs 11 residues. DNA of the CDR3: TGTGCCAGCCGAATTGCAGGATCGAGGTTCTTC. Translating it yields CASRIAGSRFF.

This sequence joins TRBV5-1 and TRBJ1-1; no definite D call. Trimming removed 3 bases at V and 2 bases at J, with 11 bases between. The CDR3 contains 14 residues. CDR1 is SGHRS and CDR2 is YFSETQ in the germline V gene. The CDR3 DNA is TGCGCCAGCAGCTCCCTCTCAGTTAACACTGAAGCTTTCTTT. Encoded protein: CASSSLSVNTEAFF.

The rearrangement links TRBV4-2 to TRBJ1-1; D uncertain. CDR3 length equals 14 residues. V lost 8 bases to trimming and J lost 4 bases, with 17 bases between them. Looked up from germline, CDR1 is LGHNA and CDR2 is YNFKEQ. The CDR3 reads CASRSIGEGTEAFF. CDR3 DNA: TGTGCCAGCCGGTCAATCGGGGAGGGCACTGAAGCTTTCTTT.

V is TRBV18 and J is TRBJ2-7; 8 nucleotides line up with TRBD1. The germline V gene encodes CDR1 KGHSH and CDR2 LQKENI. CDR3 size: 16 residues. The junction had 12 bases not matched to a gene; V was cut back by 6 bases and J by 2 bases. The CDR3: CASSPDRGSGTYEQYF. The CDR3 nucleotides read TGTGCCAGCTCGCCCGACAGGGGCTCTGGTACCTACGAGCAGTACTTC.

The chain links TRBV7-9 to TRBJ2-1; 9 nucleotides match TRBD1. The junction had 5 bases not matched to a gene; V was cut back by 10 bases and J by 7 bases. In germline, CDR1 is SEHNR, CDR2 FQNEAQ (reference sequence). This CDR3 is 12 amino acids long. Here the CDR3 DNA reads TGTGCCACCTGGGACAGGGCGAATGAGCAGTTCTTC. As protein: CATWDRANEQFF. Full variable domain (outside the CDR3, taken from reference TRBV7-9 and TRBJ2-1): DTGVSQNPRHKITKRGQNVTFRCDPISEHNRLYWYRQTLGQGPEFLTYFQNEAQLEKSRLLSDRFSAERPKGSFSTLEIQRTEQGDSAMYLCATWDRANEQFFGPGTRLTVL.

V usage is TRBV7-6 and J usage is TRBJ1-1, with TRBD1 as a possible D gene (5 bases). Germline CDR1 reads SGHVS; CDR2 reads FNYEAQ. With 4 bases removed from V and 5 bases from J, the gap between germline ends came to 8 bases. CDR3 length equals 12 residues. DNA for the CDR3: TGTGCCAGCAGCTCTCAGGGAACTGAAGCTTTCTTT. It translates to CASSSQGTEAFF.